The T cell receptor (beta chain) described here comes from a study of blood T cell repertoires in COVID-19. Data came from immunoSEQ multiplex PCR; TCRdb stores just in-frame clones and leaves some out. The sample includes approximately 300,000 clones, 86% of them seen just once. V was shortened by 5 bases and J by 2 bases, with 9 bases between the two germline ends. This CDR3 spans 13 amino acids. Germline V gene lookup returns CDR1 MNHEY and CDR2 SMNVEV (reference sequence). The sequence was obtained from a man in his thirties or forties who had recovered from COVID-19. V is TRBV27 and J is TRBJ1-2; D possibly corresponds to TRBD1 (6 bases). Sequences were obtained from PBMCs or T cells enriched from blood (not recorded which). Written as DNA, the CDR3 is TGTGCCAGCAGTCGACAGGAGAACTATGGCTACACCTTC. Its protein product is CASSRQENYGYTF.